This T cell receptor beta chain was retrieved from a study of blood T cells in healthy people across ages. Study conclusions and caveats: Compared with aged donors, long-lived donors showed fewer expanded clones, suggesting selection.

Total RNA extraction produced at least 5 micrograms (per sample) for the study. The germline gives CDR1 MDHEN, CDR2 SYDVKM. V was pared by 6 bases and J by 11 bases, with 19 bases between. CDR3 size: 13 residues. Combining a sample-barcoded 5' primer with a J-beta primer mix, a second PCR ran for about 6 to 11 cycles. Each cDNA molecule carried a tag from a template-switch adaptor that contained 12 random nucleotides. TCRdb reprocessed the 5' RACE reads via MiXCR and lists one record per CDR3 protein. The table records some 920,000 distinct CDR3 sequences, roughly 51% of them present only once. This clonotype was counted a single time. Its matching antigen is unknown.

This TCR was sampled from a woman aged 55-70 years in good health. Sequenced input: blood. The chain joins TRBV28 to TRBJ2-5, with D hard to call. Written as DNA, the CDR3 is TGTGCCAGCAGAGGATTGGGGTTTAATGAGCAGTACTTC. This sequence encodes CASRGLGFNEQYF.